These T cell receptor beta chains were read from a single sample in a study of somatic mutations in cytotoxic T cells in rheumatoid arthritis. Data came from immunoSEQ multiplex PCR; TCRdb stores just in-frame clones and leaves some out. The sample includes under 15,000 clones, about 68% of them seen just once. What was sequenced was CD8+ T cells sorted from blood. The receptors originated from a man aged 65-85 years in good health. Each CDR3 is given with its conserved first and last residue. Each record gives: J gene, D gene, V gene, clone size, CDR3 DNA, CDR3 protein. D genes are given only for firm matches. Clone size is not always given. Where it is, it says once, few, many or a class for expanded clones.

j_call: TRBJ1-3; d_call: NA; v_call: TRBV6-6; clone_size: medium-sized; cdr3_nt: TGTGCCAGCAGTCACCTCGGCTCTGGAAACACCATATATTTT; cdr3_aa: CASSHLGSGNTIYF
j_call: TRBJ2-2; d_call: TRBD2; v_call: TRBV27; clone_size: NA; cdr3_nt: TGTGCCAGCAGTTACCAAGCGGGAGGGCTGGGCGGGGAGCTGTTTTTT; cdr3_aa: CASSYQAGGLGGELFF
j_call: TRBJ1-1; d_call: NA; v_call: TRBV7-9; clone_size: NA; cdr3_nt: TGTGCCAGCAGCCCCCCGTCAGGGTCTGTGTACACTGAAGCTTTCTTT; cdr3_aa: CASSPPSGSVYTEAFF
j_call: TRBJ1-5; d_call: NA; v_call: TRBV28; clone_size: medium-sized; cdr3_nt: TGTGCCAGCAGTCGGACAGCTAGCAATCAGCCCCAGCATTTT; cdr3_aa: CASSRTASNQPQHF
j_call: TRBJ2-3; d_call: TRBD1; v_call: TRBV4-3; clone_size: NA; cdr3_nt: TGCGCCAGCAGCCAAGCCCCGACAGGGGGTGGCACAGATACGCAGTATTTT; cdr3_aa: CASSQAPTGGGTDTQYF
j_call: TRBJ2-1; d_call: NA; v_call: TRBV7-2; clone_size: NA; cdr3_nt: TGTGCCAGCAGCTTACAGGTAGATCCCTACAATGAGCAGTTCTTC; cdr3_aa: CASSLQVDPYNEQFF
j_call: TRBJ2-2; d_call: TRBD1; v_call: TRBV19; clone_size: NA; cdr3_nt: TGTGCCAGTGAAGGACAGGGGAACACCGGGGAGCTGTTTTTT; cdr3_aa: CASEGQGNTGELFF
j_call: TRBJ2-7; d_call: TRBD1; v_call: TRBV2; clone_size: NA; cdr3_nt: TGTGCCAGCAGTGAGGGTTCCTGGGACAGGGCTACCTACGAGCAGTACTTC; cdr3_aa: CASSEGSWDRATYEQYF
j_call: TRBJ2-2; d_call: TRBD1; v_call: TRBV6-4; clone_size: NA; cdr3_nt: TGTGCCAGCAGTGACGGACAGGACACCGGGGAGCTGTTTTTT; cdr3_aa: CASSDGQDTGELFF
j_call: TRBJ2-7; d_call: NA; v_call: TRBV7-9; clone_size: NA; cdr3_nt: TGTGCCAGCAGCTTAGGAGGAGGGACCGGGCAGTACTTC; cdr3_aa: CASSLGGGTGQYF
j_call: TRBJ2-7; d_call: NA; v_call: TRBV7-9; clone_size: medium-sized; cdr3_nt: TGTGCCAGCAGCTTCGGGGTAGCCTACGAGCAGTACTTC; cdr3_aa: CASSFGVAYEQYF
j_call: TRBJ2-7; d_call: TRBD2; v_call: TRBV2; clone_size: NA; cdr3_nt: TGTGCCAGCAGTGAAGCTCTAGCGGGGTATAACGAGCAGTACTTC; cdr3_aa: CASSEALAGYNEQYF
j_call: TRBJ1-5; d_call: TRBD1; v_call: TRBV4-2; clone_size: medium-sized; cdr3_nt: TGTGCCAGCAGCCAAGATACGGGACAGGGAGGACAGCCCCAGCATTTT; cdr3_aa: CASSQDTGQGGQPQHF
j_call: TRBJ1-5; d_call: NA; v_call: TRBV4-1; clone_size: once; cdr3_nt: TGCGCCAGCAGCCAAGTTTCGTCGGGGTCCTGGCAGCCCCAGCATTTT; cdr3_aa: CASSQVSSGSWQPQHF
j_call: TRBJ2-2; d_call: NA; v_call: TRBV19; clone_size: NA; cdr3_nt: TGTGCCAGTAGTGACGTAGCGACGAACACCGGGGAGCTGTTTTTT; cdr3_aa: CASSDVATNTGELFF
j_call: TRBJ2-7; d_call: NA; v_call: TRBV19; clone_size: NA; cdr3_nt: TGTGCCAGTAGTATAGGAGGACCGGGTAACGAGCAGTACTTC; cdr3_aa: CASSIGGPGNEQYF
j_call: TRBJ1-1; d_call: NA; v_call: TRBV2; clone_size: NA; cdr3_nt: TGTGCCAGCAGTTGGACGTCAGGCGACACTGAAGCTTTCTTT; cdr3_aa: CASSWTSGDTEAFF